This T cell receptor (beta chain) came from a study of blood T cell repertoires in COVID-19. Whole-study context: Whether acute or convalescent, the COVID-19 samples came from the United States, Italy and Spain.

Cohort 3 recovered donors had two negative PCRs, clearance, or symptom resolution. Study processing details: The authors estimated nucleated cell counts from reference gene primer amplification. This table comes from immunoSEQ multiplex PCR, and its TCRdb copy is limited to in-frame clones, with some not included. That table furnishes V, J and clone size, whereas the DNA furnished D and trimming. The sample comprises about 440,000 clones, 90% of which are singletons, and approximately 0.55% rests with the top ten. CDR3 length equals 12 residues. The V gene's germline CDR1 is ENHRY and CDR2 SYGVKD. After removal of 10 bases from V and 5 bases from J, the junction contained 5 bases not matched to a gene.

Sequencing input: PBMCs or T cells enriched from blood (not recorded which). The clonotype was recovered from a man younger than 30 who had recovered from COVID-19. This chain connects TRBV10-3 to TRBJ1-5; 7 bases align to TRBD1. CDR3: CATSDRDQPQHF. CDR3 in DNA: TGTGCCACCTCAGACAGGGATCAGCCCCAGCATTTT.